This T cell receptor beta chain was sequenced for a study of human T cells and chemical hapten exposure. Study context: Affected patients, primarily female, had alopecia areata, totalis or universalis.

The library tagged each cDNA molecule with unique molecular identifiers. From the RACE reads, TCRdb called clonotypes with MiXCR, one entry per CDR3 protein. The table includes 95,000 to 150,000 distinct CDR3 sequences, about 11% detected once. V lost 2 bases and J lost 4; bases outside the gene matches: 11. The CDR3 is 17 amino acids. Germline V gives CDR1 SGHTA, CDR2 FQGNSA. The time point is: patch test 3, about 24 weeks after DPC sensitization. Treatment noted: therapeutic diphenylcyclopropenone sensitization with weekly scalp DPC. Study-wide results and limits: As patch test score rose, PT1 expanded TCR counts tended to rise as well. Once DPC sensitization occurred, TCRs above 1 in 1000 frequency showed no change.

A few counts support this clonotype. Its antigen is unknown. This chain connects TRBV7-2 to TRBJ2-3, with 8 bases matching TRBD2. Material: whole blood, obtained in connection with sensitization to the hapten diphenylcyclopropenone (DPC). This clonotype originated in a woman aged 50 to 60 with alopecia areata. Some clones in this sample may be carry-over from other donors' samples. CDR3 loop: CASSLRWREAPADTQYF. The CDR3, as DNA: TGTGCCAGCAGCTTAAGGTGGCGGGAGGCCCCCGCAGATACGCAGTATTTT.